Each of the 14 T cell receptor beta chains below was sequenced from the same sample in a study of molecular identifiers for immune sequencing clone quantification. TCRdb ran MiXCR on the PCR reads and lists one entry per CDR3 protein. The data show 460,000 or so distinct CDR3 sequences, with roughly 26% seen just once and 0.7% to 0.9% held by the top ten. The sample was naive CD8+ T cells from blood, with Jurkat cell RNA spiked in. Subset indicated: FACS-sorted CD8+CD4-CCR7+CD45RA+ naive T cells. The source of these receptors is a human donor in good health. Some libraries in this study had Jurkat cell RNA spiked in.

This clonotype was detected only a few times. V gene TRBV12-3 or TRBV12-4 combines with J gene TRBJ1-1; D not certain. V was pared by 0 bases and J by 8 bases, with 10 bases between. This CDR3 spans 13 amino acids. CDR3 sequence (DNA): TGTGCCAGCAGTTTAGCGCTTTCAGGAGAAGCTTTCTTT. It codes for CASSLALSGEAFF.

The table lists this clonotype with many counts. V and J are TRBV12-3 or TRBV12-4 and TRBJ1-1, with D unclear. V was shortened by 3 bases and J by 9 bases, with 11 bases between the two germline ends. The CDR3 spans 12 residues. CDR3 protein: CASSFGQVQAFF. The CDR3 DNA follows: TGTGCCAGCAGTTTTGGGCAGGTTCAAGCTTTCTTT.

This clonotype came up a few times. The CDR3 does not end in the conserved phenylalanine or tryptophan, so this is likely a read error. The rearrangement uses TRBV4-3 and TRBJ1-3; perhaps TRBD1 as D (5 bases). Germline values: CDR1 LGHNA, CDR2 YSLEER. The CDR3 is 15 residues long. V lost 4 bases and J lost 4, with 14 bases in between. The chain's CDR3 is CASSPGLLAGNTIYC. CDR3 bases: TGCGCCAGCAGCCCGGGACTCCTGGCGGGAAACACCATATATTGT.

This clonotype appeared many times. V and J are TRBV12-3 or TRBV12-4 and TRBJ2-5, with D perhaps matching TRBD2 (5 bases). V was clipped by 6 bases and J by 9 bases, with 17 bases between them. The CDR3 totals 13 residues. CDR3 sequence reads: CASSPFAGGPQYF. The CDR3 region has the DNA TGTGCCAGCAGCCCTTTTGCGGGCGGGCCCCAGTACTTC.

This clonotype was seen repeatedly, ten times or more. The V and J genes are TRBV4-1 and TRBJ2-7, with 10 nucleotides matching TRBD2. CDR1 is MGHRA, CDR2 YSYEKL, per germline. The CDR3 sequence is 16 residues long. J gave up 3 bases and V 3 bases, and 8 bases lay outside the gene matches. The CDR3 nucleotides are TGCGCCAGCAGCCAGGCTAGCGGGAGTATTGACTACGAGCAGTACTTC. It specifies CASSQASGSIDYEQYF.

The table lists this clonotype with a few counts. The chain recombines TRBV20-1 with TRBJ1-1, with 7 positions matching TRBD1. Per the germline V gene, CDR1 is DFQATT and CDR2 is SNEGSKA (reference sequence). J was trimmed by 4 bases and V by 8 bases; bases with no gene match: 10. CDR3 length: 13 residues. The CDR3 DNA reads TGCAGTACACAACAGGGGATGGGCACTGAAGCTTTCTTT. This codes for CSTQQGMGTEAFF.

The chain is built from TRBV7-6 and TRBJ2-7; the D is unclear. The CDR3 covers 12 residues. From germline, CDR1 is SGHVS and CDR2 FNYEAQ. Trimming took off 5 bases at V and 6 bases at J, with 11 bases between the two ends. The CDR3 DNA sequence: TGTGCCAGCAGCGCGAGAGAGAGCGAGCAGTACTTC. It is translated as CASSARESEQYF.

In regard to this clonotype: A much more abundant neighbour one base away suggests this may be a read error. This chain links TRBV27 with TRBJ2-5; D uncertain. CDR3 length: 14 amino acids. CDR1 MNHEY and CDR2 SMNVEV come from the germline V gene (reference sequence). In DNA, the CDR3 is TGTGCCAGCAGTCCGCTGGAAGGTATTGAGACCCAGCACTTC. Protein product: CASSPLEGIETQHF.

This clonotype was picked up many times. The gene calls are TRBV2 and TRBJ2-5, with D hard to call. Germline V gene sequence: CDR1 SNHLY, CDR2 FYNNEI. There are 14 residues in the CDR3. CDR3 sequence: CAQAVIRSQETQYF. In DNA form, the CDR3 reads TGTGCTCAAGCAGTGATCAGGAGCCAAGAGACCCAGTACTTC.

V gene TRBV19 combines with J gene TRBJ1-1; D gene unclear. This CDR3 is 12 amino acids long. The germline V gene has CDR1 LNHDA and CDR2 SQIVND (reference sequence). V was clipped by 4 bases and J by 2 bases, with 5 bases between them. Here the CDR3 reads CASSNTNTEAFF. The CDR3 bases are TGTGCCAGTAGTAATACTAACACTGAAGCTTTCTTT.

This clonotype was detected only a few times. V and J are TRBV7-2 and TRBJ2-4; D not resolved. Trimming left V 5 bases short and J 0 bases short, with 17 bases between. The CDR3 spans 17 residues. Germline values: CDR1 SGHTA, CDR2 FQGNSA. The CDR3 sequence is CASSRPRTDLAKNIQYF. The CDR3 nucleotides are TGTGCCAGCAGCCGACCCAGGACGGACCTAGCCAAAAACATTCAGTACTTC. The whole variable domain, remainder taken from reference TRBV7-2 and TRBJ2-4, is GAGVSQSPSNKVTEKGKDVELRCDPISGHTALYWYRQSLGQGLEFLIYFQGNSAPDKSGLPSDRFSAERTGGSVSTLTIQRTQQEDSAVYLCASSRPRTDLAKNIQYFGAGTRLSVL.

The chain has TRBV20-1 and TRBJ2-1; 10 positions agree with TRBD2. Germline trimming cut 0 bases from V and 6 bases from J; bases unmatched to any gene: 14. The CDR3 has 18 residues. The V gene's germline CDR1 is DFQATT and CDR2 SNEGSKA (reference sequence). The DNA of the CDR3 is TGCAGTGCTAGAGATATATTAGGTCTAGCGGGAGTGGGCAATGAGCAGTTCTTC. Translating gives CSARDILGLAGVGNEQFF.

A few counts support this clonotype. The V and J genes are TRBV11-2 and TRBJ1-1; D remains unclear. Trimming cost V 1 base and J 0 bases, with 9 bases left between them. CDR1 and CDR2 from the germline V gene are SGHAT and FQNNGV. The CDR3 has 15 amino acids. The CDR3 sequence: CASSLGFTLNTEAFF. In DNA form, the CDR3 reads TGTGCCAGCAGCTTAGGATTCACGCTGAACACTGAAGCTTTCTTT.

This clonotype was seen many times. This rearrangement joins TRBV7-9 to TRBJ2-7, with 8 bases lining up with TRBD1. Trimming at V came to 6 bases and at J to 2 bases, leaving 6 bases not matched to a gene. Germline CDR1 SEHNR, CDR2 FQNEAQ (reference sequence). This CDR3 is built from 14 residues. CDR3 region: CASSLTGGTYEQYF. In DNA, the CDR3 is TGTGCCAGCAGTTTAACAGGGGGAACCTACGAGCAGTACTTC.